This TCR beta chain was identified in a study of blood T cell repertoires in COVID-19. Study in general: Collection of acute and convalescent COVID-19 samples took place in the United States, Italy and Spain. From T cells, B-cell-depleted T cells, or PBMCs came the material, which was cDNA or gDNA.

Living in roughly 25 US areas, the participants were between about 18 and 90 years of age. Sequenced by immunoSEQ multiplex PCR; TCRdb stores in-frame clones only, minus some. The data show about 180,000 clones, with approximately 80% seen just once and approximately 15% held by the top ten. Sequencing was done on a sample of PBMCs or T cells enriched from blood (not recorded which). This receptor was taken from a man aged 55 to 70 who had been exposed to COVID-19.

DNA of the CDR3: TGTGCCAGTAGTATCCCTGGCGGAGAAGGCCATACGCAGTATTTT. Its translation: CASSIPGGEGHTQYF. This rearrangement joins TRBV19 to TRBJ2-3; D is ambiguous. CDR1 and CDR2 (germline): LNHDA, SQIVND (reference sequence). Between the trimmed V and J ends, which lost 3 bases and 7 bases, there was a span of 17 bases. This CDR3 comprises 15 residues.